What follows are 2 T cell receptor beta chains derived from one specimen sequenced in a study of neurological immune-mediated disorders. TCRdb reprocessed the 5' RACE reads with MiXCR, giving one entry per CDR3 protein. The top ten clones hold approximately 1.3% of a sample with approximately 50,000 distinct CDR3 sequences, over 5.5% of them seen once. The sequencing input was CD4+ T cells from blood. Source of these receptors: a woman younger than 30 with multiple sclerosis.

This clonotype was observed at least ten times. This rearrangement joins TRBV20-1 to TRBJ1-2, with a tentative D call TRBD1 (5 bases). The V gene's germline CDR1 is DFQATT and CDR2 SNEGSKA (reference sequence). The CDR3 spans 13 residues. The V and J ends lost 6 bases and 3 bases respectively, with 14 bases between them. The CDR3 region has the DNA TGCAGTGCGCACGTCAGGGCCGACTATGGCTACACCTTC. Protein: CSAHVRADYGYTF.

This clonotype was detected many times. V usage is TRBV5-1 and J usage is TRBJ2-3; 7 bases match TRBD2. Per the germline V gene, CDR1 is SGHRS and CDR2 is YFSETQ. Trimming cost V 6 bases and J 2 bases; bases outside gene matches: 9. The CDR3 extends over 15 amino acids. The CDR3 bases are TGCGCCAGCACTTATGGCGGGGGTATCACAGATACGCAGTATTTT. Its translation: CASTYGGGITDTQYF.